Included here is one TCR beta chain sequence, with context. Its antigen is unidentified. Germline assignment: CDR1 SQVTM and CDR2 ANQGSEA. V gave up 3 bases and J gave up 5 bases, with 10 bases separating them. The CDR3 runs to 12 residues. Healthy Caucasian individuals made up all the donors. The entry originates in a study of identical twins. Findings of the study overall: Zero-insertion analyses were open to partial confounding by invariant MAIT and iNKT cells.

MiXCR, run by TCRdb on the 5' RACE reads, gives a single entry per CDR3 protein. The data contain roughly 710,000 distinct CDR3 sequences, roughly 6.2% of them singletons. The rearrangement joins TRBV29-1 to TRBJ2-5; D not resolved. The source material was naive T cells sorted from blood. This clonotype originated in a man in his late teens or twenties in good health. The DNA for the CDR3 is TGCAGCGTTGAGGTCCAGCCTGAGACCCAGTACTTC. Translating gives CSVEVQPETQYF. The full variable domain, its missing parts supplied by reference TRBV29-1 and TRBJ2-5, is SAVISQKPSRDICQRGTSLTIQCQVDSQVTMMFWYRQQPGQSLTLIATANQGSEATYESGFVIDKFPISRPNLTFSTLTVSNMSPEDSSIYLCSVEVQPETQYFGPGTRLLVL.